These 24 T cell receptor beta chains originate from one sample sequenced in a study of cytomegalovirus exposure and HLA in healthy donors. PCR involved 60 Vbeta and 13 Jbeta primers. Profiled with immunoSEQ multiplex PCR; TCRdb holds only in-frame clones, not every one. The sample lists approximately 97,000 clones, about 60% occurring once. Input material: PBMCs. The receptors here all came from a human donor in good health.

The rearrangement uses TRBV29-1 and TRBJ2-5; 9 bases are shared with TRBD2. The end of the DNA aligns better with TRBJ2-7, so the J call may be wrong. The V gene's germline CDR1 is SQVTM and CDR2 ANQGSEA. The CDR3 consists of 16 residues. The CDR3 DNA reads as TGCAGCGCCGGGAAAAATAGCGGGAGCCGCTCCTACGAGCAGTACTTC. It yields the protein CSAGKNSGSRSYEQYF.

This chain connects TRBV28 to TRBJ2-7; tentatively, D is TRBD2 (5 bases). V was pared by 8 bases and J by 1 base, with 12 bases between. Looked up from germline, CDR1 is MDHEN and CDR2 is SYDVKM. The CDR3 totals 13 residues. Here the CDR3 reads CASRGFGSYEQYF. The CDR3 bases are TGTGCCAGCCGGGGTTTCGGATCCTACGAGCAGTACTTC.

This clone appeared a few times. V is TRBV30 and J is TRBJ2-7, with unresolved D. V lost 0 bases and J lost 2, with 5 bases in between. Germline CDR1 and CDR2: GTSNPN and SVGIG (reference sequence). CDR3 length: 12 amino acids. The CDR3 region is CAWSVLPYEQYF. The CDR3, as DNA: TGTGCCTGGAGTGTACTCCCCTACGAGCAGTACTTC.

The chain couples TRBV2 to TRBJ1-6; D uncertain. The CDR3 runs 15 residues. Per germline, CDR1 SNHLY and CDR2 FYNNEI. Between the trimmed V and J ends, which lost 4 bases and 7 bases, there was a span of 14 bases. The CDR3: CASSGEEGENSPLHF. Here the CDR3 DNA reads TGTGCCAGCAGTGGCGAGGAGGGAGAGAATTCACCCCTCCACTTT. Together with reference TRBV2 and TRBJ1-6, the CDR3 gives the full variable domain: EPEVTQTPSHQVTQMGQEVILRCVPISNHLYFYWYRQILGQKVEFLVSFYNNEISEKSEIFDDQFSVERPDGSNFTLKIRSTKLEDSAMYFCASSGEEGENSPLHFGNGTRLTVT.

The rearrangement links TRBV5-1 to TRBJ2-3; TRBD2 agrees at 12 bases. The CDR3 is made up of 15 amino acids. The germline V gene encodes CDR1 SGHRS and CDR2 YFSETQ. Losses at the gene ends were 0 bases for V and 6 bases for J; bases not matched to a gene: 2. CDR3: CASSLDLAGGDTQYF. CDR3 nucleotide sequence: TGCGCCAGCAGCTTGGATCTAGCGGGAGGGGATACGCAGTATTTT.

The gene calls are TRBV11-2 and TRBJ2-1; 10 bases are shared with TRBD2. Germline V gives CDR1 SGHAT, CDR2 FQNNGV. V trimming: 3 bases; J trimming: 4 bases; junction bases outside the gene matches: 3. The CDR3 spans 15 residues. This CDR3 reads CASSLEREGYNEQFF. For the CDR3, the DNA is TGTGCCAGCAGCTTGGAGCGGGAGGGGTACAATGAGCAGTTCTTC.

This clone was counted a few times. J is TRBJ2-2 and V is TRBV5-4; TRBD2 aligns across 7 bases. CDR3 size: 14 residues. The germline gives CDR1 SGHNT, CDR2 YYREEE (reference sequence). Germline trimming cut 4 bases from V and 8 bases from J; bases unmatched to any gene: 8. The CDR3 sequence is CASSREAPLGELFF. CDR3 sequence (DNA): TGTGCCAGCAGCCGGGAGGCTCCCTTGGGGGAGCTGTTTTTT.

The rearrangement joins TRBV11-2 to TRBJ2-1; D not resolved. The CDR3 has 15 amino acids. The V and J ends lost 2 bases and 3 bases respectively, with 11 bases between them. Germline V lookup: CDR1 SGHAT, CDR2 FQNNGV. The CDR3 region has the DNA TGTGCCAGCAGCTTACGTAGCAGTGGCTACAATGAGCAGTTCTTC. This gives the protein CASSLRSSGYNEQFF.

The chain employs TRBV11-2 and TRBJ2-5; 7 nucleotides align to TRBD2. CDR1 SGHAT and CDR2 FQNNGV come from the germline V gene. Trimming removed 3 bases from V and 4 bases from J; junction bases left unmatched: 2. The CDR3 length is 13 residues. The CDR3 reads CASSFAGVETQYF. As DNA, the CDR3 is TGTGCCAGCAGCTTTGCGGGAGTAGAGACCCAGTACTTC.

The chain has TRBV19 and TRBJ2-7; TRBD2 matches 7 bases. Looked up from germline, CDR1 is LNHDA and CDR2 is SQIVND (reference sequence). CDR3 size: 14 residues. After removal of 4 bases from V and 3 bases from J, the junction contained 6 bases not matched to a gene. The CDR3 protein is CASSTSSGGYEQYF. As DNA, the CDR3 is TGTGCCAGTAGTACATCTAGCGGAGGCTACGAGCAGTACTTC.

This chain joins TRBV7-8 and TRBJ2-5; the match to TRBD2 covers 8 bases. Germline lookup yields CDR1 SGHVS and CDR2 FQNEAQ. V lost 3 bases, J lost 2 bases, and 5 bases stayed unmatched. This CDR3 spans 15 amino acids. CDR3 DNA sequence: TGTGCCAGCAGCTTTCTGACTAGCGTACAAGAGACCCAGTACTTC. Its translation: CASSFLTSVQETQYF.

The V gene is TRBV5-1, the J gene TRBJ2-7, with a tentative D call TRBD1 (6 bases). The length of the CDR3 is 13 residues. V lost 2 bases and J lost 3, with 9 bases in between. Per germline, CDR1 SGHRS and CDR2 YFSETQ. The DNA for the CDR3 is TGCGCCAGCAGCTTACAGGGAAGCTACGAGCAGTACTTC. Translation: CASSLQGSYEQYF.

V is TRBV7-3 and J is TRBJ2-1; D unresolved. Trimming took off 5 bases at V and 6 bases at J, with 14 bases between the two ends. The germline CDR1 and CDR2 sequences are SGHTA and FQGTGA. The CDR3 is 14 amino acids. The CDR3, as DNA: TGTGCCAGCAGCCCCAGACCCACGGGCAATGAGCAGTTCTTC. Translating it yields CASSPRPTGNEQFF. The complete variable domain, with remaining parts taken from reference TRBV7-3 and TRBJ2-1, reads GAGVSQTPSNKVTEKGKYVELRCDPISGHTALYWYRQSLGQGPEFLIYFQGTGAADDSGLPNDRFFAVRPEGSVSTLKIQRTERGDSAVYLCASSPRPTGNEQFFGPGTRLTVL.

The J gene is TRBJ2-2, the V gene TRBV6-5, with a tentative D call TRBD1 (6 bases). Germline CDR1 MNHEY, CDR2 SVGAGI. The CDR3 length is 16 residues. The V end was cut by 2 bases, the J end by 5 bases, with 15 bases between. In nucleotides, the CDR3 is TGTGCCAGCAGTTACGTAGCAGGGGTAGGAACCGGGGAGCTGTTTTTT. This gives the protein CASSYVAGVGTGELFF.

This clone has just a few counts. The J gene is TRBJ1-2, the V gene TRBV29-1; D possibly corresponds to TRBD1 (6 bases). Germline CDR1 SQVTM, CDR2 ANQGSEA. The CDR3 sequence is 15 residues long. V lost 3 bases and J 2 bases, leaving 16 bases between the germline ends. The CDR3 sequence is CSVERTDPSNYGYTF. CDR3 nucleotides: TGCAGCGTTGAGAGGACAGACCCTTCGAACTATGGCTACACCTTC.

The chain has TRBV6-6 and TRBJ2-2; D is possibly TRBD2 (5 bases). V was clipped by 8 bases and J by 2 bases, with 12 bases between them. CDR3 length: 14 amino acids. The germline gives CDR1 MNHNY, CDR2 SVGAGI (reference sequence). CDR3: CASLPGYNTGELFF. CDR3 bases: TGTGCCAGCCTCCCGGGATATAACACCGGGGAGCTGTTTTTT.

This chain links TRBV19 with TRBJ1-6; TRBD1 agrees at 7 bases. Germline loops: CDR1 LNHDA, CDR2 SQIVND (reference sequence). CDR3 length: 13 residues. The V gene end was trimmed by 7 bases and the J gene end by 7 bases; junction bases not matched to a gene: 4. The CDR3 nucleotides read TGTGCCAGTAAGACAGGGAAGAATTCACCCCTCCACTTT. Protein product: CASKTGKNSPLHF.

This rearrangement joins TRBV25-1 to TRBJ2-1; 8 bases are a match to TRBD2. The length of the CDR3 is 15 residues. Germline CDR1 MGHDK, CDR2 SYGVNS. J gave up 0 bases and V 4 bases, and 2 bases lay outside the gene matches. The CDR3 sequence: CASSGGLGSYNEQFF. Here the CDR3 DNA reads TGTGCCAGCAGTGGGGGACTAGGCTCCTACAATGAGCAGTTCTTC.

The rearrangement joins TRBV18 to TRBJ2-3; TRBD2 agrees at 9 bases. The V gene's germline CDR1 is KGHSH and CDR2 LQKENI. V shed 3 bases and J 8 bases; nucleotides not matched to a gene: 15. The CDR3 spans 17 residues. The CDR3 nucleotides are TGTGCCAGCTCACCCACCTCCGGGACTAGCATTTTTGGTACGCAGTATTTT. It is translated as CASSPTSGTSIFGTQYF.

The chain uses TRBV5-1 and TRBJ1-2; D gene ambiguous. With 5 bases removed from V and 0 bases from J, the gap between germline ends came to 11 bases. The CDR3 has 14 amino acids. Germline assignment: CDR1 SGHRS and CDR2 YFSETQ. CDR3 coding DNA: TGCGCCAGCAGACCCGCGAACGCTAACTATGGCTACACCTTC. This codes for CASRPANANYGYTF.

This clone has a handful of counts. V and J are TRBV6-1 and TRBJ2-7; D unresolved. The ends were cut back, 6 bases at V and 2 bases at J, with 8 bases in the middle. This CDR3 has 12 residues. CDR1 and CDR2 from the germline V gene are MNHNS and SASEGT. The CDR3 is CASRLEPYEQYF. DNA for the CDR3: TGTGCCAGCAGACTCGAGCCCTACGAGCAGTACTTC.

J is TRBJ2-7 and V is TRBV5-8, with 7 bases lining up with TRBD1. V gave up 2 bases and J gave up 6 bases; unmatched junction bases: 8. CDR1 and CDR2 from the germline V gene are SGHTS and YDEGEE. The CDR3 covers 14 residues. This CDR3 is CASSLHDRESEQYF. The CDR3 region has the DNA TGTGCCAGCAGCTTACACGACAGGGAGTCCGAGCAGTACTTC.

The chain couples TRBV7-8 to TRBJ1-4; the match to TRBD1 covers 9 bases. Germline V CDR1 and CDR2: SGHVS, FQNEAQ. This CDR3 is 14 amino acids long. With V trimmed by 7 bases and J by 7 bases, 7 bases remained unmatched. CDR3 in DNA: TGTGCCAGCAACAACGGACAGGGGAGTGAAAAACTGTTTTTT. This sequence encodes CASNNGQGSEKLFF. Variable domain in full (rest from reference TRBV7-8 and TRBJ1-4): GAGVSQSPRYKVAKRGQDVALRCDPISGHVSLFWYQQALGQGPEFLTYFQNEAQLDKSGLPSDRFFAERPEGSVSTLKIQRTQQEDSAVYLCASNNGQGSEKLFFGSGTQLSVL.

J is TRBJ2-1 and V is TRBV5-1, with 14 nucleotides matching TRBD2. The length of the CDR3 is 16 residues. CDR1 is SGHRS, CDR2 YFSETQ, per germline. J lost 9 bases, V lost 4 bases, and 9 bases had no gene match. The CDR3 DNA reads as TGCGCCAGCAGCCGCGGGACTAGCGGGAGCGGAAGTGAGCAGTTCTTC. This codes for CASSRGTSGSGSEQFF.